The 27 T cell receptor beta chains below were found in one sample sequenced in a study of T cell responses to AZD1222 COVID-19 vaccine. Libraries were prepared by immunoSEQ multiplex PCR; TCRdb keeps only in-frame clonotypes and omits some of them. Of approximately 170,000 clones listed, roughly 94% are singletons. The sample here was peripheral blood, taken 28 days after the second AZD1222 dose. The receptor source for this set is an adult who received the AZD1222 COVID-19 vaccine.

The CDR3 sequence is CASSFTGYSNQPQHF. In nucleotides, the CDR3 is TGTGCCAGCAGTTTTACAGGGTATAGCAATCAGCCCCAGCATTTT. This chain links TRBV27 with TRBJ1-5, with D possibly being TRBD1 (6 bases). V lost 3 bases and J lost 0, with 9 bases in between. Per germline, CDR1 MNHEY and CDR2 SMNVEV (reference sequence). The CDR3 extends over 15 amino acids.

The chain combines TRBV10-3 with TRBJ1-6; D possibly corresponds to TRBD1 (5 bases). The ends were cut back, 5 bases at V and 10 bases at J, with 9 bases in the middle. Germline V gene data show CDR1 as ENHRY and CDR2 as SYGVKD. The CDR3 has 12 amino acids. In nucleotides, the CDR3 is TGTGCCATCAGTTTGGGGGGATCACCCCTCCACTTT. Translating it yields CAISLGGSPLHF.

This clone was detected only once. The V call is TRBV2, the J call TRBJ1-2, with TRBD1 as a possible D gene (6 bases). The CDR3 runs to 11 residues. Between the trimmed V and J ends, which lost 6 bases and 8 bases, there was a span of 10 bases. The germline gives CDR1 SNHLY, CDR2 FYNNEI. In nucleotides, the CDR3 is TGTGCCAGCAGCCAAGGGGGGGGCTACACCTTC. This codes for CASSQGGGYTF.

The chain couples TRBV11-3 to TRBJ2-2; D is undetermined. This CDR3 region has 16 residues. Per the germline V gene, CDR1 is SGHNT and CDR2 is YENEEA. V was clipped by 4 bases and J by 3 bases, with 15 bases between them. The CDR3 reads CASSSFSGGDTGELFF. The CDR3 coding sequence is TGTGCCAGCAGCTCCTTTTCGGGTGGGGACACCGGGGAGCTGTTTTTT.

V and J are TRBV20-1 and TRBJ2-5, with D perhaps TRBD2 (6 bases). CDR3 length: 10 residues. The germline V gene encodes CDR1 DFQATT and CDR2 SNEGSKA (reference sequence). The CDR3: CGGSKETQYF. The CDR3 coding sequence is TGCGGGGGGTCAAAAGAGACCCAGTACTTC.

The V gene is TRBV10-1, the J gene TRBJ1-1; no reliable D call. Looked up from germline, CDR1 is WNHNN and CDR2 is SYGVQD (reference sequence). The CDR3 has 11 residues. V lost 8 bases to trimming and J lost 6 bases, with 10 bases between them. CDR3 protein: CASSKGAEAFF. CDR3 DNA sequence: TGCGCCAGCTCCAAGGGCGCTGAAGCTTTCTTT.

This chain connects TRBV4-2 to TRBJ2-1, with D maybe TRBD2 (6 bases). The CDR3 contains 14 residues. V lost 4 bases, J lost 16 bases, and 23 bases lay in between. Germline V lookup: CDR1 LGHNA, CDR2 YNFKEQ. CDR3 protein: CASSRGLTGGKEFF. For the CDR3, the DNA is TGTGCCAGCAGCCGAGGGTTAACAGGAGGGAAGGAATTCTTC.

There are a few counts of this clone. The rearrangement uses TRBV12-3 or TRBV12-4 and TRBJ1-2, with D perhaps matching TRBD1 (6 bases). The length of the CDR3 is 13 residues. V lost 3 bases, J lost 2 bases, and 7 bases lay in between. Here the CDR3 DNA reads TGTGCCAGCAGTTTTGGACAGAACTATGGCTACACCTTC. Translation gives CASSFGQNYGYTF.

This sequence joins TRBV10-3 and TRBJ1-2; D perhaps matches TRBD1 (6 bases). The CDR3 contains 11 residues. The V and J ends lost 3 bases and 7 bases respectively, with 6 bases between them. Germline CDR1 reads ENHRY; CDR2 reads SYGVKD. CDR3 coding DNA: TGTGCCATCAGTGAAGGGGGTGGCTACACCTTC. Its translation is CAISEGGGYTF.

The CDR3 DNA reads TGCGCCAGCAGCACCGGACAGGTTTCCTACGAGCAGTACTTC. It is translated as CASSTGQVSYEQYF. This chain connects TRBV5-1 to TRBJ2-7; 7 bases are a match to TRBD1. The CDR3 loop spans 14 amino acids. Germline V gene sequence: CDR1 SGHRS, CDR2 YFSETQ. Trimming at V came to 4 bases and at J to 1 base, leaving 5 bases not matched to a gene.

CDR3 region: CASSLGQALGEQYF. CDR3 coding DNA: TGCGCCAGCAGCTTGGGCCAGGCTCTAGGCGAGCAGTACTTC. The chain carries TRBV5-1 and TRBJ2-7; D is ambiguous. The CDR3 extends over 14 amino acids. Per the germline V gene, CDR1 is SGHRS and CDR2 is YFSETQ. V dropped 0 bases and J dropped 6 bases, with 13 bases sitting between them.

The chain links TRBV27 to TRBJ2-5; possibly TRBD1 for D (6 bases). CDR1 MNHEY and CDR2 SMNVEV come from the germline V gene (reference sequence). V was pared by 5 bases and J by 1 base, with 20 bases between. The CDR3 is made up of 17 amino acids. CDR3 DNA sequence: TGTGCCAGCAGTCCCAACCGCCCCACAGGGCCCCAAGAGACCCAGTACTTC. It translates to CASSPNRPTGPQETQYF.

V and J are TRBV15 and TRBJ2-7; TRBD2 agrees at 12 bases. The CDR3 runs to 22 residues. The ends lost 3 bases at V and 2 bases at J; junction bases unmatched: 23. The germline CDR1 and CDR2 sequences are LNHNV and YYDKDF (reference sequence). The CDR3, as DNA: TGTGCCACCAGCAGGTCCCCGGGACGAACGCCGCTAGCGGGAGGGCTACCCTACGAGCAGTACTTC. Its protein is CATSRSPGRTPLAGGLPYEQYF.

By sample share, this clone is medium-sized. The V and J genes are TRBV6-2 or TRBV6-3 and TRBJ2-1; the D is unclear. V lost 8 bases to trimming and J lost 5 bases, with 10 bases between them. The CDR3 is made up of 12 amino acids. The V gene's germline CDR1 is MNHEY and CDR2 SVGEGT. CDR3 bases: TGTGCCAGCGGTTCATCCCACAATGAGCAGTTCTTC. Protein product: CASGSSHNEQFF.

This clone showed up just once. The chain uses TRBV11-2 and TRBJ2-1; no definite D call. V gave up 3 bases and J gave up 3 bases, with 9 bases separating them. Germline CDR1 SGHAT, CDR2 FQNNGV. The CDR3 has 14 amino acids. The CDR3 spells CASSFHSSYNEQFF. CDR3 DNA sequence: TGTGCCAGCAGCTTCCATAGCAGCTACAATGAGCAGTTCTTC.

The J gene is TRBJ2-2, the V gene TRBV2; D is perhaps TRBD1 or TRBD2 (5 bases each). CDR1 and CDR2 (germline): SNHLY, FYNNEI. CDR3 length: 16 amino acids. The V and J ends lost 7 bases and 1 base respectively, with 16 bases between them. CDR3 residues: CASKKGSGLNTGELFF. CDR3 in DNA: TGTGCCAGCAAGAAGGGGAGCGGACTGAACACCGGGGAGCTGTTTTTT.

This chain connects TRBV5-3 to TRBJ2-2; D is unresolved. TRBV5-3 is labeled an ORF, and its function is uncertain. The V and J ends lost 4 bases and 1 base respectively, with 2 bases between them. The CDR3 is made up of 12 amino acids. The chain's CDR3 is CARSQNTGELFF. Written as DNA, the CDR3 is TGTGCCAGAAGCCAGAACACCGGGGAGCTGTTTTTT.

This chain joins TRBV25-1 and TRBJ1-5; D possibly corresponds to TRBD1 (6 bases). V was trimmed by 4 bases and J by 2 bases, leaving 9 bases between them. The CDR3 is made up of 14 amino acids. CDR1 is MGHDK, CDR2 SYGVNS, per germline. The CDR3 bases are TGTGCCAGCAGTGTCTCAGGGGGCAATCAGCCCCAGCATTTT. Its translation is CASSVSGGNQPQHF.

V gene TRBV2 combines with J gene TRBJ1-5, with TRBD1 matching over 7 bases. Germline V gives CDR1 SNHLY, CDR2 FYNNEI. Germline trimming cut 6 bases from V and 7 bases from J; bases unmatched to any gene: 12. The CDR3 consists of 15 residues. This CDR3 reads CASSAWGGGSQPQHF. CDR3 nucleotides: TGTGCCAGCAGCGCATGGGGAGGGGGCAGCCAGCCCCAGCATTTT.

As to this clone: Other DNA sequences within the sample encode an identical CDR3. The V and J genes are TRBV7-9 and TRBJ2-1; D remains unclear. Trimming stripped 5 bases from V and 3 bases from J, with 5 bases between. Germline CDR1 SEHNR, CDR2 FQNEAQ (reference sequence). CDR3 length: 12 amino acids. CDR3 sequence: CASSPNYNEQFF. CDR3 nucleotides: TGTGCCAGCAGCCCAAACTACAATGAGCAGTTCTTC.

The V and J genes are TRBV4-1 and TRBJ1-4; no clear D. Trimming pared 5 bases from V and 3 bases from J, leaving 10 bases between. The CDR3 is made up of 14 amino acids. Germline loops: CDR1 MGHRA, CDR2 YSYEKL. CDR3 sequence (DNA): TGCGCCAGCAGCTTGTTGCGGTCTAATGAAAAACTGTTTTTT. It codes for CASSLLRSNEKLFF.

V gene TRBV5-4 combines with J gene TRBJ2-5; 7 nucleotides agree with TRBD1. The CDR3 covers 14 residues. Germline CDR1 SGHNT, CDR2 YYREEE (reference sequence). Trimming cost V 4 bases and J 4 bases; bases outside gene matches: 7. The CDR3 sequence is CASSLTGLPETQYF. DNA for the CDR3: TGTGCCAGCAGCCTGACAGGGCTCCCAGAGACCCAGTACTTC.

The chain employs TRBV9 and TRBJ2-2; D may be TRBD2 (6 bases). The CDR3 length is 13 residues. V was trimmed by 7 bases and J by 1 base, leaving 8 bases between them. CDR1 and CDR2 (germline): SGDLS, YYNGEE. The chain's CDR3 is CASGTVNTGELFF. CDR3 DNA: TGTGCCAGCGGGACTGTGAACACCGGGGAGCTGTTTTTT.

J is TRBJ2-7 and V is TRBV5-1; D is perhaps TRBD2 (6 bases). This CDR3 spans 14 amino acids. Germline lookup yields CDR1 SGHRS and CDR2 YFSETQ. Trimming took off 5 bases at V and 3 bases at J, with 15 bases between the two ends. The CDR3 coding sequence is TGCGCCAGCAGACCGGGGGAAGGGGTCTACGAGCAGTACTTC. This encodes CASRPGEGVYEQYF.

J is TRBJ2-7 and V is TRBV11-3; D remains ambiguous. Germline CDR1 SGHNT, CDR2 YENEEA. The length of the CDR3 is 13 residues. V gave up 3 bases and J gave up 1 base, with 7 bases separating them. This CDR3 is CASSFSGSYEQYF. Written as DNA, the CDR3 is TGTGCCAGCAGCTTCTCCGGGTCCTACGAGCAGTACTTC. Based on the CDR3 plus reference TRBV11-3 and TRBJ2-7, the full variable domain is EAGVVQSPRYKIIEKKQPVAFWCNPISGHNTLYWYLQNLGQGPELLIRYENEEAVDDSQLPKDRFSAERLKGVDSTLKIQPAELGDSAVYLCASSFSGSYEQYFGPGTRLTVT.

The chain couples TRBV6-5 to TRBJ2-7; the match to TRBD2 covers 9 bases. The germline gives CDR1 MNHEY, CDR2 SVGAGI. With V trimmed by 10 bases and J by 0 bases, 7 bases remained unmatched. The CDR3 has 14 amino acids. The CDR3 sequence: CATGLAHNSYEQYF. For the CDR3, the DNA is TGTGCCACTGGACTAGCGCACAACTCCTACGAGCAGTACTTC.

This clone is a singleton in its sample. The chain couples TRBV6-1 to TRBJ2-7; tentative D call: TRBD2 (6 bases). Germline lookup yields CDR1 MNHNS and CDR2 SASEGT. The length of the CDR3 is 12 residues. V lost 6 bases and J lost 6, with 12 bases in between. CDR3 nucleotide sequence: TGTGCCAGCAGCCGACTAGGAACCGAGCAGTACTTC. Amino acid sequence: CASSRLGTEQYF.